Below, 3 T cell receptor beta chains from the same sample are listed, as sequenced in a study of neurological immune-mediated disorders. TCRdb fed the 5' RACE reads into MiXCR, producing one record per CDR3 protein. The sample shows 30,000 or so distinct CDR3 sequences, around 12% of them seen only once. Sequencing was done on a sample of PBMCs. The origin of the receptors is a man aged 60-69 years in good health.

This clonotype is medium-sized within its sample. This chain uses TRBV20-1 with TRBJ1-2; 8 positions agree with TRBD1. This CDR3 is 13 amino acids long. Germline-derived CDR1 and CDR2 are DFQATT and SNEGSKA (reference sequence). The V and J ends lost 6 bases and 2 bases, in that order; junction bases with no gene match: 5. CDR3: CSAETGVNYGYTF. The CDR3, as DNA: TGCAGTGCGGAGACAGGGGTAAACTATGGCTACACCTTC.

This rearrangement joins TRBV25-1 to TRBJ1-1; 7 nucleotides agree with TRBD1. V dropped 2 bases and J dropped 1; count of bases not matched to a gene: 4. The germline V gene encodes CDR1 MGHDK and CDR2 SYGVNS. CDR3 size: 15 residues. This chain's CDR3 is CASSEPRQGNTEAFF. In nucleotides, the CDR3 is TGTGCCAGCAGTGAACCCCGACAGGGGAACACTGAAGCTTTCTTT. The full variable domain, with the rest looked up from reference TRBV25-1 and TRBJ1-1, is EADIYQTPRYLVIGTGKKITLECSQTMGHDKMYWYQQDPGMELHLIHYSYGVNSTEKGDLSSESTVSRIRTEHFPLTLESARPSHTSQYLCASSEPRQGNTEAFFGQGTRLTVV.

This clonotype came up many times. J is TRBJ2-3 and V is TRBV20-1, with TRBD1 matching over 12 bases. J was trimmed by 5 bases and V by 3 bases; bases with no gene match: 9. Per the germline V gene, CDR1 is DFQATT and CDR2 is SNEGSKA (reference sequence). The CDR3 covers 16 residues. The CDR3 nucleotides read TGCAGTGCTAGGAGACTGGGACAGGGGGCAGGAGATACGCAGTATTTT. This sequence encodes CSARRLGQGAGDTQYF.